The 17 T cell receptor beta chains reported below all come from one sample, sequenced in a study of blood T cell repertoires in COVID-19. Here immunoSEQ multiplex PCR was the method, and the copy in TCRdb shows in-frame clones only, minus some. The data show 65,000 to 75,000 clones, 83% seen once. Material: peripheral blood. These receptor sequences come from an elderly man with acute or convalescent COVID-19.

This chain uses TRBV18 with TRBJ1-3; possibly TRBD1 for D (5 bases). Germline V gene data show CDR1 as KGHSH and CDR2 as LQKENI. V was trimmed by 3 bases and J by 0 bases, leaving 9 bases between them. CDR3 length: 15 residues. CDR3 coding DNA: TGTGCCAGCTCACCGACAGCCCTCTCTGGAAACACCATATATTTT. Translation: CASSPTALSGNTIYF.

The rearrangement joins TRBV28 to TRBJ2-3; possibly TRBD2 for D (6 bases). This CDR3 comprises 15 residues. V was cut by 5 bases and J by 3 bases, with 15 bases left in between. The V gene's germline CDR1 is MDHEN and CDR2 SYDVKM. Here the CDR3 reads CASSPPSGLTDTQYF. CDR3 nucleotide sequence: TGTGCCAGCAGTCCGCCCAGCGGGCTAACAGATACGCAGTATTTT.

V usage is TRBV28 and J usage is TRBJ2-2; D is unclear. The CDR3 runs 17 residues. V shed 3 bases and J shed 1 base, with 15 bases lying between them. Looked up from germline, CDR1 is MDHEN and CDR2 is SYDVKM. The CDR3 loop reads CASSFLSGQLNTGELFF. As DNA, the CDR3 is TGTGCCAGCAGTTTTTTGTCGGGTCAGCTGAACACCGGGGAGCTGTTTTTT.

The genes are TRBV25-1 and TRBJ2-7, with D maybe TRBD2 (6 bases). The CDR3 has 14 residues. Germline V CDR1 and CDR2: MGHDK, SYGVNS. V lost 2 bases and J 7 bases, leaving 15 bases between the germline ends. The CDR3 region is CASSETGGKTEQYF. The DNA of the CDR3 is TGTGCCAGCAGTGAAACCGGGGGTAAAACAGAGCAGTACTTC.

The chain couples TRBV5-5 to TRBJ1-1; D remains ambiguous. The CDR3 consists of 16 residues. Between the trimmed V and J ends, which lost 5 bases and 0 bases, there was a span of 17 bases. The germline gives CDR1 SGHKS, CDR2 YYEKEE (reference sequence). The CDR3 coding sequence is TGTGCCAGCAGTTCCAAACAGAGTACCTTGAACACTGAAGCTTTCTTT. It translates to CASSSKQSTLNTEAFF.

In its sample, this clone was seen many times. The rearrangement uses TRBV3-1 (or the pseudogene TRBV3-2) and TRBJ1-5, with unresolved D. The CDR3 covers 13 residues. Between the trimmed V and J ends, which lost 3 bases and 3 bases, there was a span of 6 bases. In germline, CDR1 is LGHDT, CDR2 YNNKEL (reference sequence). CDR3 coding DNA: TGTGCCAGCAGCCAGGGAGACAATCAGCCCCAGCATTTT. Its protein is CASSQGDNQPQHF.

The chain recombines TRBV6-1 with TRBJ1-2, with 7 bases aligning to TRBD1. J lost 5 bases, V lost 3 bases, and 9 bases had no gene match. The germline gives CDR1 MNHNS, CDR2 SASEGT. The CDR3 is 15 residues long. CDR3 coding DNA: TGTGCCAGCAGTGAGGGGAGGACAGGTCGATATGGCTACACCTTC. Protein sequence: CASSEGRTGRYGYTF.

This chain's CDR3 is CASSPRQGIPYGYTF. The CDR3 DNA reads as TGTGCCAGCAGTCCCCGACAGGGGATACCCTATGGCTACACCTTC. This chain links TRBV27 with TRBJ1-2, with TRBD1 identical over 8 bases. Germline V gives CDR1 MNHEY, CDR2 SMNVEV (reference sequence). After removal of 5 bases from V and 4 bases from J, the junction contained 9 bases not matched to a gene. The CDR3 covers 15 residues.

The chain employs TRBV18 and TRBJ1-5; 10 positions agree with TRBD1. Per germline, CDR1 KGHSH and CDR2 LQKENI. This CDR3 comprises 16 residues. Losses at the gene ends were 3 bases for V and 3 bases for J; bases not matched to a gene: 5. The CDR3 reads CASSPRTGGDNQPQHF. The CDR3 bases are TGTGCCAGCTCACCGCGGACAGGGGGAGACAATCAGCCCCAGCATTTT. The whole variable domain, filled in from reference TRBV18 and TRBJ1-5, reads NAGVMQNPRHLVRRRGQEARLRCSPMKGHSHVYWYRQLPEEGLKFMVYLQKENIIDESGMPKERFSAEFPKEGPSILRIQQVVRGDSAAYFCASSPRTGGDNQPQHFGDGTRLSIL.

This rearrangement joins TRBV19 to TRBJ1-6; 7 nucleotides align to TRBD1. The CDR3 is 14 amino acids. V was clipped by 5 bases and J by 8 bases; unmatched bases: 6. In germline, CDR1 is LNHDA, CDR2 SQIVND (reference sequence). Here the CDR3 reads CASSLGTVDSPLHF. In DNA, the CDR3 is TGTGCCAGTAGTTTGGGGACAGTTGATTCACCCCTCCACTTT.

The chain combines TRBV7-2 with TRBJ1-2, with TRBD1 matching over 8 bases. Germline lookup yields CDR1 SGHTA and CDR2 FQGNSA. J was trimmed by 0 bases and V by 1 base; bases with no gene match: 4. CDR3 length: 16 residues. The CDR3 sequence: CASSLEQGGTNYGYTF. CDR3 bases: TGTGCCAGCAGCTTAGAACAGGGGGGAACTAACTATGGCTACACCTTC.

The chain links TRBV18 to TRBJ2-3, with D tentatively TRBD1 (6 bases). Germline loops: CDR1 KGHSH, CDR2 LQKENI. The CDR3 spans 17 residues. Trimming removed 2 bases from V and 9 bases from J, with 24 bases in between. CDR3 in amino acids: CASSPRLGDTHSGTQYF. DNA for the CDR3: TGTGCCAGCTCACCAAGATTAGGGGACACCCACTCAGGCACGCAGTATTTT.

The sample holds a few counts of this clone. CDR3 region: CASSEQGGSSPLHF. The DNA of the CDR3 is TGTGCCAGTAGTGAACAGGGGGGTAGTTCACCCCTCCACTTT. The chain carries TRBV19 and TRBJ1-6, with TRBD1 matching 8 bases. The germline CDR1 and CDR2 sequences are LNHDA and SQIVND (reference sequence). V lost 5 bases to trimming and J lost 9 bases; unmatched junction nucleotides: 6. The CDR3 contains 14 residues.

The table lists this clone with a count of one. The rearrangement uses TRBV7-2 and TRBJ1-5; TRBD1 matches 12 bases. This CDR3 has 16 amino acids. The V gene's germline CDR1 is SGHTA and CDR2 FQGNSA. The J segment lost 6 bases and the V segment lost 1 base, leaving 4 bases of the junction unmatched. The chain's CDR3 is CASSLEGQGAFQPQHF. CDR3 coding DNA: TGTGCCAGCAGCTTAGAGGGACAGGGGGCTTTTCAGCCCCAGCATTTT.

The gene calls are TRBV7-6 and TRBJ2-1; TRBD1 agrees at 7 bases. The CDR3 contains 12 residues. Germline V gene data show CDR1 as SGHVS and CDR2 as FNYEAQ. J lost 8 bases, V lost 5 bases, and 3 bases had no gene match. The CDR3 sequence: CASSPQGYEQFF. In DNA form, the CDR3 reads TGTGCCAGCAGCCCACAGGGGTATGAGCAGTTCTTC. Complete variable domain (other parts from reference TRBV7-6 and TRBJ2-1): GAGVSQSPRYKVTKRGQDVALRCDPISGHVSLYWYRQALGQGPEFLTYFNYEAQQDKSGLPNDRFSAERPEGSISTLTIQRTEQRDSAMYRCASSPQGYEQFFGPGTRLTVL.

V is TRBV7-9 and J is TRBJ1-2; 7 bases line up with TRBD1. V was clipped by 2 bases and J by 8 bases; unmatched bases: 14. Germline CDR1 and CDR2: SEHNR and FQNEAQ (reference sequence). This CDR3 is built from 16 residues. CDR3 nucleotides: TGTGCCAGCAGCTTAAAAGGGACAGCCAACAGGGAGGGCTACACCTTC. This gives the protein CASSLKGTANREGYTF. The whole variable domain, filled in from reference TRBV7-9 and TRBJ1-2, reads DTGVSQNPRHKITKRGQNVTFRCDPISEHNRLYWYRQTLGQGPEFLTYFQNEAQLEKSRLLSDRFSAERPKGSFSTLEIQRTEQGDSAMYLCASSLKGTANREGYTFGSGTRLTVV.

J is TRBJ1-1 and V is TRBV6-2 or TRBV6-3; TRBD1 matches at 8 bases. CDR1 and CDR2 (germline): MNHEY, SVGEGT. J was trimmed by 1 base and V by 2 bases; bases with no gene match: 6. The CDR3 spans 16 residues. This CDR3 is CASSYPLQGENTEAFF. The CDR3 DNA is TGTGCCAGCAGTTACCCTCTACAGGGGGAGAACACTGAAGCTTTCTTT.